A single sample gave rise to the 26 T cell receptor beta chains below, sequenced in a study of identical twins. TCRdb recomputed calls from the 5' RACE reads with MiXCR, one row per CDR3 protein. The sample shows 1.5 million to 2 million distinct CDR3 sequences, around a third of them seen only once. Sequenced input: cord blood. The receptors stem from a newborn girl in good health.

J is TRBJ2-3 and V is TRBV27; tentatively, D is TRBD1 or TRBD2 (6 bases each). CDR1 MNHEY and CDR2 SMNVEV come from the germline V gene (reference sequence). Trimming pared 4 bases from V and 1 base from J, leaving 18 bases between. This CDR3 contains 17 residues. The CDR3 loop is CASSSFWRGEGTDTQYF. The CDR3 bases are TGTGCCAGCAGTTCGTTCTGGAGGGGGGAGGGCACAGATACGCAGTATTTT.

The sample holds a few counts of this clonotype. This chain links TRBV9 with TRBJ2-3; 8 bases agree with TRBD2. Germline values: CDR1 SGDLS, CDR2 YYNGEE. V was pared by 0 bases and J by 3 bases, with 12 bases of the junction left unmatched. The CDR3 length is 18 residues. CDR3 residues: CASSVDAPGLGGTDTQYF. The CDR3 DNA is TGTGCCAGCAGCGTAGATGCCCCGGGACTAGGGGGGACAGATACGCAGTATTTT.

The chain has TRBV20-1 and TRBJ1-5, with D possibly TRBD1 on 5 matching bases. The CDR3 sequence is 15 residues long. Trimming shortened V by 6 bases and J by 0 bases, and 15 bases separated the two germline ends. Germline CDR1 and CDR2: DFQATT and SNEGSKA (reference sequence). CDR3 coding DNA: TGCAGTGCCGAGAGGGACGGTAATAGCAATCAGCCCCAGCATTTT. Amino acids: CSAERDGNSNQPQHF.

This clonotype was counted a single time. The genes are TRBV6-5 and TRBJ2-2; a weak D match, TRBD2 (6 bases). The V gene lost 6 bases and the J gene lost 8 bases, with 16 bases spanning the gap. The CDR3 is 14 amino acids. Per germline, CDR1 MNHEY and CDR2 SVGAGI. CDR3 in DNA: TGTGCCAGCAGCCCAACTAGCTTGTTTGGGGAGCTGTTTTTT. Encoded protein: CASSPTSLFGELFF.

There are a few counts of this clonotype. The chain employs TRBV6-4 and TRBJ2-1; 7 bases are shared with TRBD1. This CDR3 is 15 amino acids long. Germline V gene sequence: CDR1 MRHNA, CDR2 SNTAGT. Unmatched junction bases numbered 6, after V lost 2 bases and J lost 5 bases. CDR3: CASSDTDRAHNEQFF. For the CDR3, the DNA is TGTGCCAGCAGTGACACTGACAGGGCCCACAATGAGCAGTTCTTC.

CDR3 sequence: CASSGPAIAHDYNEQYF. CDR3 sequence (DNA): TGTGCCAGCAGTGGCCCCGCAATAGCGCATGATTACAATGAGCAGTACTTC. The rearrangement joins TRBV25-1 to TRBJ2-7, with D maybe TRBD2 (5 bases). CDR1 is MGHDK and CDR2 is SYGVNS in the germline V gene. V lost 4 bases to trimming and J lost 7 bases, with 26 bases between them. CDR3 size: 17 residues.

The chain is built from TRBV5-1 and TRBJ2-3; no definite D call. This CDR3 spans 14 amino acids. CDR1 is SGHRS and CDR2 is YFSETQ in the germline V gene. V was cut by 4 bases and J by 4 bases, with 13 bases left in between. As DNA, the CDR3 is TGCGCCAGCAGCGAGTCCTTAGGTCCAGATACGCAGTATTTT. This codes for CASSESLGPDTQYF. Full variable domain (rest looked up from reference TRBV5-1 and TRBJ2-3): KAGVTQTPRYLIKTRGQQVTLSCSPISGHRSVSWYQQTPGQGLQFLFEYFSETQRNKGNFPGRFSGRQFSNSRSEMNVSTLELGDSALYLCASSESLGPDTQYFGPGTRLTVL.

The chain combines TRBV27 with TRBJ1-1, with D perhaps matching TRBD1 (5 bases). V was clipped by 7 bases and J by 1 base, with 22 bases between them. CDR1 MNHEY and CDR2 SMNVEV come from the germline V gene (reference sequence). This CDR3 is 17 amino acids long. CDR3 region: CASNLRGGSLGNTEAFF. The CDR3 nucleotides are TGTGCCAGCAACCTCCGGGGCGGGAGCCTAGGGAACACTGAAGCTTTCTTT.

The CDR3 loop is CSARKRGVDYEQYF. The CDR3 DNA sequence: TGCAGTGCTAGAAAGCGGGGGGTTGATTACGAGCAGTACTTC. The chain carries TRBV20-1 and TRBJ2-7, with TRBD2 matching 9 bases. V trimming: 2 bases; J trimming: 4 bases; junction bases outside the gene matches: 6. From germline, CDR1 is DFQATT and CDR2 SNEGSKA (reference sequence). The CDR3 runs to 14 residues.

This clonotype was seen many times. This chain connects TRBV29-1 to TRBJ2-1; no definite D call. V lost 7 bases, J lost 0 bases, and 16 bases lay in between. Germline CDR1 and CDR2: SQVTM and ANQGSEA. The CDR3 is 15 residues long. This chain's CDR3 is CSALKDASSYNEQFF. In DNA form, the CDR3 reads TGCAGCGCCCTAAAGGACGCGAGCTCCTACAATGAGCAGTTCTTC.

The rearrangement links TRBV25-1 to TRBJ2-7, with D unresolved. Trimming took 2 bases from V and 3 from J, leaving 11 bases between them. The CDR3 has 14 amino acids. CDR1 and CDR2 (germline): MGHDK, SYGVNS. The CDR3 DNA is TGTGCCAGCAGTGAAAACGTCATGGGCTACGAGCAGTACTTC. Translating it yields CASSENVMGYEQYF.

The V call is TRBV4-2, the J call TRBJ2-1; 7 nucleotides line up with TRBD2. CDR3 size: 19 residues. Germline loops: CDR1 LGHNA, CDR2 YNFKEQ. V lost 1 base to trimming and J lost 0 bases; unmatched junction nucleotides: 12. The CDR3 DNA sequence: TGTGCCAGCAGCCAAGGGCCTTTGGGGAAGCGGGACTCCTACAATGAGCAGTTCTTC. Its translation: CASSQGPLGKRDSYNEQFF.

This sequence joins TRBV6-6 and TRBJ2-7; D is unclear. CDR3 size: 12 residues. V lost 6 bases, J lost 3 bases, and 9 bases lay in between. Germline V gene data show CDR1 as MNHNY and CDR2 as SVGAGI (reference sequence). The CDR3 region is CASSYPYYEQYF. In DNA form, the CDR3 reads TGTGCCAGCAGCTACCCTTACTACGAGCAGTACTTC.

The chain is built from TRBV6-6 and TRBJ2-7; no reliable D call. CDR3 size: 14 residues. V lost 2 bases and J 2 bases, leaving 10 bases between the germline ends. CDR1 MNHNY and CDR2 SVGAGI come from the germline V gene (reference sequence). CDR3 sequence reads: CASSYRAGAYEQYF. In nucleotides, the CDR3 is TGTGCCAGCAGTTACCGGGCCGGAGCCTACGAGCAGTACTTC.

The CDR3 DNA follows: TGCAGTGCTAGAGAGTACCTTAGCTCCTACGAGCAGTACTTC. Protein: CSAREYLSSYEQYF. The chain uses TRBV20-1 and TRBJ2-7; D is ambiguous. The V and J ends lost 0 bases and 0 bases respectively, with 9 bases between them. The CDR3 contains 14 residues. The V gene's germline CDR1 is DFQATT and CDR2 SNEGSKA (reference sequence).

A few counts support this clonotype. J is TRBJ2-3 and V is TRBV24-1, with D tentatively TRBD1 (6 bases). Germline CDR1 reads KGHDR; CDR2 reads SFDVKD. The CDR3 extends over 17 amino acids. The V and J ends lost 3 bases and 1 base respectively, with 16 bases between them. The CDR3 loop is CATSDGSRGFGTDTQYF. Here the CDR3 DNA reads TGTGCCACCAGTGATGGGAGCAGGGGTTTTGGCACAGATACGCAGTATTTT.

This sequence joins TRBV27 and TRBJ2-7; no clear D gene. Germline V gives CDR1 MNHEY, CDR2 SMNVEV (reference sequence). This CDR3 has 15 amino acids. Trimming took off 5 bases at V and 3 bases at J, with 17 bases between the two ends. This chain's CDR3 is CASSPRLEAFYEQYF. The DNA for the CDR3 is TGTGCCAGCAGTCCCCGTTTGGAAGCTTTCTACGAGCAGTACTTC.

This clonotype occurred a few times. The V call is TRBV3-1, the J call TRBJ2-3; a possible D gene is TRBD2 (6 bases). CDR3 length equals 14 residues. Germline V gene lookup returns CDR1 LGHDT and CDR2 YNNKEL (reference sequence). V was trimmed by 4 bases and J by 5 bases, leaving 13 bases between them. The CDR3 DNA reads TGTGCCAGCAGCCGGGGACTTTTAGAAGATACGCAGTATTTT. Amino acids: CASSRGLLEDTQYF.

This clonotype was found a few times. This chain uses TRBV29-1 with TRBJ2-4, with D perhaps given as TRBD1 or TRBD2 (6 bases each). V shed 3 bases and J shed 0 bases, with 9 bases lying between them. The CDR3 runs to 14 residues. Germline CDR1 SQVTM, CDR2 ANQGSEA. For the CDR3, the DNA is TGCAGCGTTGAGGGGGGACAAGCCAAAAACATTCAGTACTTC. Its protein is CSVEGGQAKNIQYF. The full variable domain, its missing parts supplied by reference TRBV29-1 and TRBJ2-4, is SAVISQKPSRDICQRGTSLTIQCQVDSQVTMMFWYRQQPGQSLTLIATANQGSEATYESGFVIDKFPISRPNLTFSTLTVSNMSPEDSSIYLCSVEGGQAKNIQYFGAGTRLSVL.

The CDR3 here is CAIKQAPEGDGYTF. The DNA of the CDR3 is TGTGCCATCAAGCAGGCCCCAGAAGGCGATGGCTACACCTTC. The rearrangement uses TRBV10-3 and TRBJ1-2; D is unclear. This CDR3 is 14 amino acids long. Germline CDR1 reads ENHRY; CDR2 reads SYGVKD. Between the trimmed V and J ends, which lost 7 bases and 6 bases, there was a span of 18 bases.

The chain employs TRBV20-1 and TRBJ2-1, with 9 bases fitting TRBD2. Germline CDR1 DFQATT, CDR2 SNEGSKA (reference sequence). Germline trimming cut 6 bases from V and 6 bases from J; bases unmatched to any gene: 12. The CDR3 consists of 15 residues. CDR3 sequence (DNA): TGCAGTGCCCTACCAGGAGCGGGGGGCTGCAATGAGCAGTTCTTC. Translation gives CSALPGAGGCNEQFF.

The chain carries TRBV6-5 and TRBJ2-3; unclear D gene. Per the germline V gene, CDR1 is MNHEY and CDR2 is SVGAGI. CDR3 length: 15 amino acids. Trimming took off 0 bases at V and 1 base at J, with 8 bases between the two ends. The CDR3 coding sequence is TGTGCCAGCAGTTACTCCCAGCTAGGCACAGATACGCAGTATTTT. Its translation: CASSYSQLGTDTQYF.

This clonotype was counted only a few times. The chain links TRBV5-6 to TRBJ2-7; the D call may be TRBD1 or TRBD2 (6 bases each). V was trimmed by 1 base and J by 0 bases, leaving 17 bases between them. Germline loops: CDR1 SGHDT, CDR2 YYEEEE. The CDR3 sequence is 17 residues long. CDR3 loop: CASSLIEGGLLSYEQYF. The CDR3 DNA follows: TGTGCCAGCAGCTTGATAGAGGGGGGCCTCCTCTCCTACGAGCAGTACTTC.

This rearrangement joins TRBV15 to TRBJ2-4, with a tentative D call TRBD1 (5 bases). Germline loops: CDR1 LNHNV, CDR2 YYDKDF (reference sequence). Deletions cut 1 base from V and 13 bases from J, with 11 bases between. The CDR3 has 12 amino acids. The CDR3 is CATSRGPGSQYF. The CDR3 DNA reads as TGTGCCACCAGCAGAGGACCAGGGTCCCAGTACTTC.

This clonotype was found a few times. The chain has TRBV18 and TRBJ1-1; 7 nucleotides agree with TRBD1. V was clipped by 2 bases and J by 10 bases; unmatched bases: 7. CDR3 length equals 13 residues. CDR1 and CDR2 (germline): KGHSH, LQKENI. Here the CDR3 DNA reads TGTGCCAGCTCACCAAACGACAGGGCCGGAGCTTTCTTT. It is translated as CASSPNDRAGAFF.

This clonotype has only a few counts. The J gene is TRBJ2-1, the V gene TRBV5-1; D remains ambiguous. This CDR3 comprises 14 residues. Deletions cut 5 bases from V and 6 bases from J, with 15 bases between. The germline V gene has CDR1 SGHRS and CDR2 YFSETQ. The CDR3 spells CASSLGQYGNEQFF. DNA of the CDR3: TGCGCCAGCAGTTTAGGTCAATACGGCAATGAGCAGTTCTTC. Filled out from reference TRBV5-1 and TRBJ2-1, the complete variable domain reads KAGVTQTPRYLIKTRGQQVTLSCSPISGHRSVSWYQQTPGQGLQFLFEYFSETQRNKGNFPGRFSGRQFSNSRSEMNVSTLELGDSALYLCASSLGQYGNEQFFGPGTRLTVL.